Listed here are 32 T cell receptor beta chains from one sample, sequenced in a study of blood T cell repertoires in COVID-19. Method: immunoSEQ multiplex PCR; TCRdb's copy keeps in-frame clones and lacks some. The data hold 230,000 or so clones, with around 80% observed a single time. Specimen: peripheral blood. These TCRs come from a man aged 35 to 55 who had recovered from COVID-19.

This chain joins TRBV3-1 (or the pseudogene TRBV3-2) and TRBJ1-2; maybe TRBD1 (6 bases). The CDR3 sequence is 14 residues long. Trimming removed 0 bases from V and 6 bases from J, with 11 bases in between. CDR1 is LGHDT and CDR2 is YNNKEL in the germline V gene (reference sequence). CDR3: CASSQDRGAHGYTF. CDR3 DNA: TGTGCCAGCAGCCAAGATCGGGGGGCCCATGGCTACACCTTC.

The rearrangement joins TRBV11-2 to TRBJ1-4; D is unresolved. Germline assignment: CDR1 SGHAT and CDR2 FQNNGV. CDR3 size: 16 residues. Trimming shortened V by 5 bases and J by 8 bases, and 21 bases separated the two germline ends. The CDR3 DNA sequence: TGTGCCAGCAGCCGAGTTCCGTCCGGGGTTTCGGAAAAACTGTTTTTT. Residues: CASSRVPSGVSEKLFF.

The V and J genes are TRBV7-2 and TRBJ2-7, with 11 bases lining up with TRBD2. Germline CDR1 SGHTA, CDR2 FQGNSA. V trimming: 4 bases; J trimming: 6 bases; junction bases outside the gene matches: 8. CDR3 length: 15 amino acids. The DNA for the CDR3 is TGTGCCAGCAGCTACACGACTAGCGGGACACTCGAGCAGTACTTC. Protein: CASSYTTSGTLEQYF.

CDR3 sequence (DNA): TGCGCCAGCAGCTTGACCCTCGACAGGGGGCCTGGAAACACCATATATTTT. It codes for CASSLTLDRGPGNTIYF. The chain combines TRBV5-1 with TRBJ1-3; 10 positions match TRBD1. This CDR3 region has 17 residues. Germline loops: CDR1 SGHRS, CDR2 YFSETQ. With 1 base clipped from V and 2 bases from J, the junction kept 6 bases outside the gene matches.

The V call is TRBV10-3, the J call TRBJ1-2; TRBD1 matches at 7 bases. The CDR3 runs 14 residues. The junction had 9 bases not matched to a gene; V was cut back by 4 bases and J by 7 bases. Germline V gene data show CDR1 as ENHRY and CDR2 as SYGVKD. In DNA form, the CDR3 reads TGTGCCATCAGTGGCGAGGGGACAGCGGGTGGCTACACCTTC. Translated, it gives CAISGEGTAGGYTF.

The CDR3 loop is CASSWGDGHLEQYF. CDR3 in DNA: TGTGCCAGCAGTTGGGGGGACGGACATTTAGAGCAGTACTTC. This chain uses TRBV6-6 with TRBJ2-7; possible D gene TRBD2, 6 bases. The V end lost 4 bases, the J end lost 7 bases, and 17 bases lay between the germline ends. Germline values: CDR1 MNHNY, CDR2 SVGAGI (reference sequence). This CDR3 has 14 residues.

This clone appeared a single time. The chain employs TRBV5-6 and TRBJ1-1, with TRBD1 matching over 8 bases. The CDR3 length is 14 residues. Germline V gives CDR1 SGHDT, CDR2 YYEEEE. After removal of 2 bases from V and 3 bases from J, the junction contained 3 bases not matched to a gene. CDR3 sequence reads: CASSFLDRDTEAFF. The CDR3 bases are TGTGCCAGCAGCTTCCTGGACAGGGACACTGAAGCTTTCTTT.

This clone occurred a few times. CDR3 bases: TGCGCCAGCAGCGGACGCAGCAGGGGCACTGAAGCTTTCTTT. It encodes CASSGRSRGTEAFF. The genes are TRBV5-1 and TRBJ1-1; D perhaps matches TRBD1 (6 bases). The V gene lost 4 bases and the J gene lost 4 bases, with 14 bases spanning the gap. This CDR3 comprises 14 residues. Germline CDR1 is SGHRS and CDR2 is YFSETQ.

This clone was detected a few times. The V call is TRBV2, the J call TRBJ2-1, with D tentatively TRBD1 (7 bases). CDR3 length: 12 amino acids. Trimming removed 7 bases at V and 8 bases at J, with 12 bases between. CDR1 and CDR2 (germline): SNHLY, FYNNEI. The CDR3 loop is CASKEGADEQFF. The CDR3 bases are TGTGCCAGCAAGGAGGGGGCGGATGAGCAGTTCTTC. The entire variable domain, with the rest obtained from reference TRBV2 and TRBJ2-1, is as follows: EPEVTQTPSHQVTQMGQEVILRCVPISNHLYFYWYRQILGQKVEFLVSFYNNEISEKSEIFDDQFSVERPDGSNFTLKIRSTKLEDSAMYFCASKEGADEQFFGPGTRLTVL.

This chain joins TRBV29-1 and TRBJ2-1; TRBD2 aligns across 10 bases. Germline V gives CDR1 SQVTM, CDR2 ANQGSEA. CDR3 size: 15 residues. J gave up 2 bases and V 5 bases, and 6 bases lay outside the gene matches. CDR3: CSVKSGGAPYNEQFF. The CDR3 DNA reads TGCAGCGTTAAGAGCGGGGGGGCCCCCTACAATGAGCAGTTCTTC.

The rearrangement uses TRBV2 and TRBJ1-1; D might be TRBD1 (5 bases). The CDR3 extends over 13 amino acids. The V gene lost 8 bases and the J gene lost 6 bases, with 16 bases spanning the gap. Germline CDR1 is SNHLY and CDR2 is FYNNEI. In DNA form, the CDR3 reads TGTGCCAGCTCCAGGGAATCCCTCCCTGAAGCTTTCTTT. Its translation: CASSRESLPEAFF.

This clone appeared a single time. Other DNA variants within this sample encode the same CDR3. This chain links TRBV6-2 or TRBV6-3 with TRBJ2-5; perhaps TRBD1 as D (5 bases). CDR1 MNHEY and CDR2 SVGEGT come from the germline V gene. Trimming pared 4 bases from V and 1 base from J, leaving 10 bases between. CDR3 length: 14 residues. The CDR3 sequence: CASSWGGRQETQYF. The CDR3 bases are TGTGCCAGCAGTTGGGGCGGACGCCAAGAGACCCAGTACTTC.

The chain links TRBV21-1 to TRBJ2-7; the table's D call TRBD2 went unverified against the DNA. TRBV21-1 is labeled a pseudogene. This CDR3 comprises 14 residues. Written as DNA, the CDR3 is TGTGCCAGCAGCAAAGAGGACTGCTCCTACGAGCAGTACTTC. It specifies CASSKEDCSYEQYF.

This sequence joins TRBV5-1 and TRBJ2-2; a possible D gene is TRBD1 (5 bases). V was clipped by 0 bases and J by 3 bases, with 12 bases between them. The V gene's germline CDR1 is SGHRS and CDR2 YFSETQ. The CDR3 totals 16 residues. The CDR3 loop reads CASSLAVGADTGELFF. Here the CDR3 DNA reads TGCGCCAGCAGCTTGGCCGTAGGGGCAGACACCGGGGAGCTGTTTTTT.

The rearrangement links TRBV19 to TRBJ2-3, with a possible D match to TRBD2 (5 bases). The V gene's germline CDR1 is LNHDA and CDR2 SQIVND (reference sequence). This CDR3 has 13 residues. Trimming took off 5 bases at V and 5 bases at J, with 11 bases between the two ends. Written as DNA, the CDR3 is TGTGCCAGTAGTGGGAGAAGTAAAGATACGCAGTATTTT. Translation gives CASSGRSKDTQYF.

V gene TRBV29-1 combines with J gene TRBJ1-1; no clear D gene. The CDR3 has 12 amino acids. V shed 3 bases and J shed 3 bases, with 8 bases lying between them. Germline CDR1 reads SQVTM; CDR2 reads ANQGSEA. In DNA form, the CDR3 reads TGCAGCGTTGATTTCGGGGACACTGAAGCTTTCTTT. Translating gives CSVDFGDTEAFF.

The chain carries TRBV19 and TRBJ1-1, with D possibly being TRBD1 (5 bases). V lost 3 bases to trimming and J lost 11 bases, with 13 bases between them. Germline CDR1 and CDR2: LNHDA and SQIVND (reference sequence). The CDR3 is 12 residues long. The CDR3 region has the DNA TGTGCCAGTAGTATGTTGACAGCTACGGCTTTCTTT. It encodes CASSMLTATAFF.

This chain joins TRBV18 and TRBJ1-1; D possibly corresponds to TRBD1 (6 bases). Trimming removed 6 bases from V and 7 bases from J, with 12 bases in between. The length of the CDR3 is 12 residues. Germline V gene sequence: CDR1 KGHSH, CDR2 LQKENI. The CDR3 here is CASSFRQDEAFF. The CDR3 DNA sequence: TGTGCCAGCTCGTTCCGACAGGATGAAGCTTTCTTT. The full variable domain, with the rest looked up from reference TRBV18 and TRBJ1-1, is NAGVMQNPRHLVRRRGQEARLRCSPMKGHSHVYWYRQLPEEGLKFMVYLQKENIIDESGMPKERFSAEFPKEGPSILRIQQVVRGDSAAYFCASSFRQDEAFFGQGTRLTVV.

This clone was detected a few times. The rearrangement joins TRBV4-3 to TRBJ1-1; 7 bases line up with TRBD1. This CDR3 comprises 13 residues. J lost 4 bases, V lost 4 bases, and 3 bases had no gene match. Germline-derived CDR1 and CDR2 are LGHNA and YSLEER. The CDR3 bases are TGCGCCAGCAGCCTCGGGACAGTCACTGAAGCTTTCTTT. The encoded protein is CASSLGTVTEAFF.

J is TRBJ2-3 and V is TRBV14; TRBD1 matches at 9 bases. Looked up from germline, CDR1 is SGHDN and CDR2 is FVKESK. V gave up 3 bases and J gave up 0 bases; unmatched junction bases: 4. The CDR3 sequence is 16 residues long. In DNA form, the CDR3 reads TGTGCCAGCAGCCACGACAGGGGGTATAGCACAGATACGCAGTATTTT. It codes for CASSHDRGYSTDTQYF.

The chain couples TRBV6-6 to TRBJ1-3; 7 nucleotides align to TRBD1. The CDR3 is 19 residues long. The V and J ends lost 5 bases and 1 base, in that order; junction bases with no gene match: 17. The germline V gene encodes CDR1 MNHNY and CDR2 SVGAGI (reference sequence). CDR3 protein: CASSRGLGTAILSGNTIYF. For the CDR3, the DNA is TGTGCCAGCAGTCGGGGGTTGGGGACAGCTATACTTTCTGGAAACACCATATATTTT.

V is TRBV15 and J is TRBJ2-7, with 8 positions matching TRBD1. From germline, CDR1 is LNHNV and CDR2 YYDKDF (reference sequence). The CDR3 runs to 18 residues. After removal of 0 bases from V and 0 bases from J, the junction contained 10 bases not matched to a gene. The CDR3 DNA follows: TGTGCCACCAGCAGAGATTACCTACGACAGGGGCCCTCCTACGAGCAGTACTTC. It encodes CATSRDYLRQGPSYEQYF.

The J gene is TRBJ1-4, the V gene TRBV5-5; D might be TRBD1 (6 bases). This CDR3 is 12 amino acids long. The germline V and J ends were trimmed by 7 bases and 7 bases, with 11 bases remaining between them. Germline CDR1 reads SGHKS; CDR2 reads YYEKEE (reference sequence). The CDR3: CASGEGGEKLFF. CDR3 bases: TGTGCCAGCGGGGAAGGGGGTGAAAAACTGTTTTTT.

The chain uses TRBV5-6 and TRBJ1-2; a possible D gene is TRBD1 (5 bases). The CDR3 has 15 residues. Trimming stripped 4 bases from V and 3 bases from J, with 16 bases between. The germline gives CDR1 SGHDT, CDR2 YYEEEE. The CDR3 DNA follows: TGTGCCAGCAGCGGACAAGGACAAACGTACTATGGCTACACCTTC. It specifies CASSGQGQTYYGYTF.

The chain joins TRBV19 to TRBJ2-5, with 8 nucleotides matching TRBD2. Per the germline V gene, CDR1 is LNHDA and CDR2 is SQIVND (reference sequence). V shed 5 bases and J 2 bases; nucleotides not matched to a gene: 10. This CDR3 comprises 16 residues. CDR3 coding DNA: TGTGCCAGTAGTCTCCTCCCACTAGCGGAGCAAGAGACCCAGTACTTC. This translates into CASSLLPLAEQETQYF. The full variable domain, rest sourced from reference TRBV19 and TRBJ2-5, is DGGITQSPKYLFRKEGQNVTLSCEQNLNHDAMYWYRQDPGQGLRLIYYSQIVNDFQKGDIAEGYSVSREKKESFPLTVTSAQKNPTAFYLCASSLLPLAEQETQYFGPGTRLLVL.

The rearrangement joins TRBV3-1 (or the pseudogene TRBV3-2) to TRBJ2-7; D call uncertain. The V gene's germline CDR1 is LGHDT and CDR2 YNNKEL (reference sequence). V lost 4 bases, J lost 2 bases, and 18 bases lay in between. The CDR3 extends over 16 amino acids. CDR3 amino acids: CASSLLPEPRPYEQYF. CDR3 coding DNA: TGTGCCAGCAGCCTACTACCGGAGCCCCGCCCCTACGAGCAGTACTTC.

The rearrangement links TRBV5-1 to TRBJ2-2; 9 bases match TRBD1. The CDR3 length is 17 residues. Trimming cost V 4 bases and J 5 bases; bases outside gene matches: 12. Germline-derived CDR1 and CDR2 are SGHRS and YFSETQ. This CDR3 is CASSLMMPGQGTGELFF. CDR3 in DNA: TGCGCCAGCAGCCTGATGATGCCGGGACAGGGTACCGGGGAGCTGTTTTTT. The full variable domain, in which reference TRBV5-1 and TRBJ2-2 provide the parts outside the CDR3, is KAGVTQTPRYLIKTRGQQVTLSCSPISGHRSVSWYQQTPGQGLQFLFEYFSETQRNKGNFPGRFSGRQFSNSRSEMNVSTLELGDSALYLCASSLMMPGQGTGELFFGEGSRLTVL.

The genes are TRBV19 and TRBJ1-1; D is perhaps TRBD1 (5 bases). The CDR3 length is 16 residues. Trimming pared 1 base from V and 2 bases from J, leaving 14 bases between. Germline V lookup: CDR1 LNHDA, CDR2 SQIVND (reference sequence). The CDR3 DNA sequence: TGTGCCAGTAGTATAGGACCGGGGGTCGTCAACACTGAAGCTTTCTTT. It specifies CASSIGPGVVNTEAFF.

Here the CDR3 reads CASTNSAGNEQFF. CDR3 DNA: TGTGCCAGCACTAATAGCGCGGGCAATGAGCAGTTCTTC. The chain recombines TRBV5-4 with TRBJ2-1; D possibly corresponds to TRBD2 (5 bases). The CDR3 loop spans 13 amino acids. The germline V gene has CDR1 SGHNT and CDR2 YYREEE (reference sequence). The V end was cut by 6 bases, the J end by 6 bases, with 13 bases between.

The genes are TRBV30 and TRBJ2-1; D possibly corresponds to TRBD2 (6 bases). Trimming pared 4 bases from V and 4 bases from J, leaving 17 bases between. The germline V gene has CDR1 GTSNPN and CDR2 SVGIG (reference sequence). The CDR3 is 15 residues long. CDR3: CAWTGASEAYNEQFF. As DNA, the CDR3 is TGTGCCTGGACCGGGGCTAGCGAGGCATACAATGAGCAGTTCTTC.

This clone showed up just a few times. The V gene is TRBV27, the J gene TRBJ2-3; perhaps TRBD1 as D (5 bases). In germline, CDR1 is MNHEY, CDR2 SMNVEV (reference sequence). CDR3 size: 15 residues. Trimming pared 3 bases from V and 0 bases from J, leaving 10 bases between. The CDR3 nucleotides are TGTGCCAGCAGTTTCCAGGGTTTTAGCACAGATACGCAGTATTTT. Its protein is CASSFQGFSTDTQYF.

A single count supports this clone. V gene TRBV5-1 combines with J gene TRBJ2-7; TRBD1 aligns across 11 bases. The CDR3 spans 17 residues. CDR1 is SGHRS, CDR2 YFSETQ, per germline. J lost 3 bases, V lost 10 bases, and 18 bases had no gene match. The CDR3 DNA follows: TGCGCCCCACGCCCGGGACAGGGGGTACCTTGGGTCTACGAGCAGTACTTC. Translating gives CAPRPGQGVPWVYEQYF. Using reference TRBV5-1 and TRBJ2-7 for the parts outside the CDR3, the full variable domain is KAGVTQTPRYLIKTRGQQVTLSCSPISGHRSVSWYQQTPGQGLQFLFEYFSETQRNKGNFPGRFSGRQFSNSRSEMNVSTLELGDSALYLCAPRPGQGVPWVYEQYFGPGTRLTVT.